The 6 T cell receptor beta chains reported below all come from one sample, sequenced in a study of T cell repertoires in cytomegalovirus infection. The antigens of these receptors remain unknown. TCRdb independently ran MiXCR on the reads; one entry per CDR3 protein. The sample holds 650,000 to 900,000 distinct CDR3 sequences, 25% to 30% seen once. Sample: cultured CD8+ T cells from PBMCs, taken from culture after CMV antigen stimulation. Receptors originate from a human donor in good health (CMV status not recorded). Some clones in this sample may be carry-over from other donors' samples.

The chain employs TRBV7-6 and TRBJ1-1; D is possibly TRBD1 (5 bases). The CDR3 loop spans 14 amino acids. The germline gives CDR1 SGHVS, CDR2 FNYEAQ. V lost 2 bases to trimming and J lost 7 bases, with 14 bases between them. CDR3 DNA sequence: TGTGCCAGCAGCTTAAGTTGGCAGGGTGGTGAAGCTTTCTTT. Protein: CASSLSWQGGEAFF.

This clonotype was recorded a few times. V gene TRBV15 combines with J gene TRBJ1-6, with a possible D match to TRBD1 (5 bases). From germline, CDR1 is LNHNV and CDR2 YYDKDF (reference sequence). The CDR3 is made up of 15 amino acids. Trimming cost V 2 bases and J 8 bases, with 13 bases left between them. In nucleotides, the CDR3 is TGTGCCACCAGCAGAATGGGACGGGTTGATTCACCCCTCCACTTT. Translation: CATSRMGRVDSPLHF.

The V call is TRBV28, the J call TRBJ2-5; TRBD2 matches at 7 bases. The germline V gene encodes CDR1 MDHEN and CDR2 SYDVKM. V was pared by 5 bases and J by 5 bases, with 11 bases of the junction left unmatched. The CDR3 covers 15 residues. As DNA, the CDR3 is TGTGCCAGCAGTCGGGACTATAGCGTGGGTGAGACCCAGTACTTC. Its protein product is CASSRDYSVGETQYF.

The table lists this clonotype with many counts. J is TRBJ2-5 and V is TRBV7-8; 7 nucleotides align to TRBD2. The CDR3 length is 16 residues. Trimming cost V 2 bases and J 5 bases; bases outside gene matches: 11. The V gene's germline CDR1 is SGHVS and CDR2 FQNEAQ. CDR3 DNA sequence: TGTGCCAGCAGCTTATTTGGGGGGGGTCGCGGGGAGACCCAGTACTTC. It specifies CASSLFGGGRGETQYF.

The chain has TRBV28 and TRBJ1-4, with 8 bases that match TRBD1. Germline lookup yields CDR1 MDHEN and CDR2 SYDVKM. The CDR3 totals 14 residues. With 6 bases clipped from V and 7 bases from J, the junction kept 7 bases outside the gene matches. The CDR3 reads CASSPAGGREKLFF. The CDR3 nucleotides are TGTGCCAGCAGCCCAGCAGGGGGCCGTGAAAAACTGTTTTTT.

This clonotype was recorded at least ten times. The rearrangement joins TRBV7-6 to TRBJ1-6; the D is unclear. This CDR3 is built from 14 residues. The germline gives CDR1 SGHVS, CDR2 FNYEAQ. The ends were cut back, 5 bases at V and 5 bases at J, with 10 bases in the middle. CDR3 coding DNA: TGTGCCAGCAGCGCGAGGGCACATAATTCACCCCTCCACTTT. Encoded protein: CASSARAHNSPLHF.